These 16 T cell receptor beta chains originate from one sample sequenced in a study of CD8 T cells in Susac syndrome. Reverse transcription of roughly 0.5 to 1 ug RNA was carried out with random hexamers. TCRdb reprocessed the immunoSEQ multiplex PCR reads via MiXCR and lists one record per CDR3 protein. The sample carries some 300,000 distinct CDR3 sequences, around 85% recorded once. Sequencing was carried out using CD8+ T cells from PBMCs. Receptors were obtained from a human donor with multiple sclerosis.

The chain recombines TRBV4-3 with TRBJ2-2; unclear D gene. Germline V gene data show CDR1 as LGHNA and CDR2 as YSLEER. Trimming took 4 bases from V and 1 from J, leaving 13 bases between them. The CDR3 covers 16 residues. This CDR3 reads CASSRKGDLNTGELFF. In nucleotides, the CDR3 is TGCGCCAGCAGCCGAAAAGGAGACCTGAACACCGGGGAGCTGTTTTTT.

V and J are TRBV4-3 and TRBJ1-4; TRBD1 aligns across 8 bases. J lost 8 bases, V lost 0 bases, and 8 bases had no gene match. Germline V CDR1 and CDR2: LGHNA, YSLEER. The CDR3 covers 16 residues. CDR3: CASSQDVETGAEKLFF. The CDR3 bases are TGCGCCAGCAGCCAAGATGTTGAGACAGGGGCCGAAAAACTGTTTTTT.

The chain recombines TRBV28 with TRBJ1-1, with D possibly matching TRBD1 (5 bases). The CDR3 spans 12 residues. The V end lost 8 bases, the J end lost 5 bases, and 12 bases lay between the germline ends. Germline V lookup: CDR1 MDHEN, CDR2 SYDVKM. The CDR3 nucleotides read TGTGCCAGCCTTCCGGGGGGGACTGAAGCTTTCTTT. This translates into CASLPGGTEAFF.

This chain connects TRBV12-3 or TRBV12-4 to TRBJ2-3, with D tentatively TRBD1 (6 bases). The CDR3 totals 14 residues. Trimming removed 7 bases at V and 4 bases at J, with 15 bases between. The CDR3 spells CASNPRGGPDTQYF. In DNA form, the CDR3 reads TGTGCCAGCAACCCCCGAGGGGGTCCAGATACGCAGTATTTT.

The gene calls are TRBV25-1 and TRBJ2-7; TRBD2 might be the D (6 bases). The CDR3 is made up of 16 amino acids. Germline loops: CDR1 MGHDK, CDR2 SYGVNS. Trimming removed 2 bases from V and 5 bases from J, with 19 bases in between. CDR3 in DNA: TGTGCCAGCAGTGAAACTAAGGCCATTCGGAGGGACGAGCAGTACTTC. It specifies CASSETKAIRRDEQYF.

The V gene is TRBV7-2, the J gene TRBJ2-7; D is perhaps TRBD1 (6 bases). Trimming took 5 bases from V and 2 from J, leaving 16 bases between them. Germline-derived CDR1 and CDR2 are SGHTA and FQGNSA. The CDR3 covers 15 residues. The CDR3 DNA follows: TGTGCCAGCAGCGAGAGGACAGCCATACCCTACGAGCAGTACTTC. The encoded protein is CASSERTAIPYEQYF.

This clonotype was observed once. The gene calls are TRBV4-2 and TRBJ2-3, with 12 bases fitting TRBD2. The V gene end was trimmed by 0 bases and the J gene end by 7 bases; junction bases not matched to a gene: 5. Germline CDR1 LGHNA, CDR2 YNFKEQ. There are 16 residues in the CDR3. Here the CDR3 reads CASSQERLAGANTQYF. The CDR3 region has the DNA TGTGCCAGCAGCCAAGAGAGACTAGCGGGAGCAAATACGCAGTATTTT.

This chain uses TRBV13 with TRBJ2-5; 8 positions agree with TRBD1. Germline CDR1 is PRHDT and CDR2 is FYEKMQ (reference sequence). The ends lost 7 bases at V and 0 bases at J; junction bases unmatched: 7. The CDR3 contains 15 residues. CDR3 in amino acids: CASNSPDRDQETQYF. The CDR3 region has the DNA TGTGCCAGCAACTCCCCGGACAGGGACCAAGAGACCCAGTACTTC.

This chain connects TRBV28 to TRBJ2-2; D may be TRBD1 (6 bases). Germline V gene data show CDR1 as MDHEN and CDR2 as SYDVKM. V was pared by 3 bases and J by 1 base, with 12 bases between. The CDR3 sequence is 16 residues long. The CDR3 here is CASSFPKTGNTGELFF. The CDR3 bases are TGTGCCAGCAGTTTCCCTAAGACAGGGAACACCGGGGAGCTGTTTTTT.

The CDR3 DNA follows: TGTGCCACCAGTGATTATCGGTCCCAAGAGACCCAGTACTTC. This sequence encodes CATSDYRSQETQYF. This chain connects TRBV24-1 to TRBJ2-5; the D is unclear. V was trimmed by 2 bases and J by 1 base, leaving 7 bases between them. Germline CDR1 and CDR2: KGHDR and SFDVKD. CDR3 length: 14 residues.

CDR3: CASSPGTGGPYEQYF. The CDR3 nucleotides are TGTGCCAGTAGTCCTGGGACAGGGGGCCCCTACGAGCAGTACTTC. The chain carries TRBV19 and TRBJ2-7, with TRBD1 matching 12 bases. This CDR3 contains 15 residues. Per germline, CDR1 LNHDA and CDR2 SQIVND (reference sequence). Germline trimming cut 5 bases from V and 2 bases from J; bases unmatched to any gene: 4.

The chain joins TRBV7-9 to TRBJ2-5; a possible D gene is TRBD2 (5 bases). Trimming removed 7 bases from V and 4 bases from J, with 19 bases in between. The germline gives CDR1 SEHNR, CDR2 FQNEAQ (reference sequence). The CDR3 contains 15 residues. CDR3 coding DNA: TGTGCCAGCACCCTTGGTATCCGGGAAGGAGAGACCCAGTACTTC. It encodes CASTLGIREGETQYF.

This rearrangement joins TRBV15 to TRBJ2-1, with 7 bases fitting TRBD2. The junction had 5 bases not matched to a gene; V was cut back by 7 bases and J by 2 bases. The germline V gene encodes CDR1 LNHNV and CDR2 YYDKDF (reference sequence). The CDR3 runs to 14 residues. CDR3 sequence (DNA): TGTGCCACCATCGACGGGGGGACCTACAATGAGCAGTTCTTC. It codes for CATIDGGTYNEQFF.

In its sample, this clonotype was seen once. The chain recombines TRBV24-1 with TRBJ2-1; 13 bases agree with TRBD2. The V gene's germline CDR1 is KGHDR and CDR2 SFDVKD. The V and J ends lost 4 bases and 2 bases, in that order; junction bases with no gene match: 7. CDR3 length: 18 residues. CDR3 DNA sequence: TGTGCCACCAGTGAGCCTACTAGCGGGAGGGTAACCTACAATGAGCAGTTCTTC. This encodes CATSEPTSGRVTYNEQFF.

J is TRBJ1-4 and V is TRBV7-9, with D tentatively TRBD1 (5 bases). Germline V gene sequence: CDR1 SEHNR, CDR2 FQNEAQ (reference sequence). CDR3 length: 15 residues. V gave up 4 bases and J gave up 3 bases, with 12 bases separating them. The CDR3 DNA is TGTGCCAGCAGCTCTACAGGATCAGCTAATGAAAAACTGTTTTTT. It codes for CASSSTGSANEKLFF.

CDR3 nucleotides: TGTGCCAGCAGCTTAGCCGGGGACAGGGTGGACTATGGCTACACCTTC. Translating gives CASSLAGDRVDYGYTF. The rearrangement uses TRBV7-9 and TRBJ1-2; TRBD1 matches at 9 bases. CDR3 length: 16 amino acids. J gave up 3 bases and V 0 bases, and 5 bases lay outside the gene matches. CDR1 is SEHNR, CDR2 FQNEAQ, per germline (reference sequence). Using reference TRBV7-9 and TRBJ1-2 for the parts outside the CDR3, the full variable domain is DTGVSQNPRHKITKRGQNVTFRCDPISEHNRLYWYRQTLGQGPEFLTYFQNEAQLEKSRLLSDRFSAERPKGSFSTLEIQRTEQGDSAMYLCASSLAGDRVDYGYTFGSGTRLTVV.